These 5 T cell receptor beta chains originate from one sample sequenced in a study of monozygotic twins with inflammatory bowel disease. TCRdb derives one entry per CDR3 protein from the 5' RACE reads, leaving out DNA. This table holds about 450,000 distinct CDR3 sequences. Sequencing used blood. The receptors come from a human donor with ulcerative colitis or Crohn's disease, or a healthy co-twin of an affected twin (not recorded which).

V usage is TRBV5-1 and J usage is TRBJ2-3; the D call from TCRdb, TRBD1, cannot be confirmed without DNA. CDR1 is SGHRS, CDR2 YFSETQ, per germline. The CDR3 is made up of 13 amino acids. The CDR3 loop is CASSYYPGQSQYF.

V gene TRBV13 combines with J gene TRBJ1-1. CDR3 length equals 14 residues. In germline, CDR1 is PRHDT, CDR2 FYEKMQ (reference sequence). CDR3 region: CASSLTAGRTEAFF.

The gene calls are TRBV5-1 and TRBJ1-1; TCRdb picks TRBD1, but there is no DNA to check that call. The germline gives CDR1 SGHRS, CDR2 YFSETQ. The CDR3 totals 18 residues. The CDR3 is CASSSARDREMGNTEAFF.

V is TRBV7-8 and J is TRBJ1-1; TCRdb's D gene call, TRBD1, goes unchecked for lack of DNA. CDR1 and CDR2 from the germline V gene are SGHVS and FQNEAQ. CDR3 size: 15 residues. The CDR3 spells CASSLGWGMNTEAFF.

The chain employs TRBV5-1 and TRBJ2-5; no DNA is available, so the TRBD2 call from TCRdb remains unchecked. The length of the CDR3 is 15 residues. Germline V lookup: CDR1 SGHRS, CDR2 YFSETQ. CDR3: CASSSSGGREETQYF.